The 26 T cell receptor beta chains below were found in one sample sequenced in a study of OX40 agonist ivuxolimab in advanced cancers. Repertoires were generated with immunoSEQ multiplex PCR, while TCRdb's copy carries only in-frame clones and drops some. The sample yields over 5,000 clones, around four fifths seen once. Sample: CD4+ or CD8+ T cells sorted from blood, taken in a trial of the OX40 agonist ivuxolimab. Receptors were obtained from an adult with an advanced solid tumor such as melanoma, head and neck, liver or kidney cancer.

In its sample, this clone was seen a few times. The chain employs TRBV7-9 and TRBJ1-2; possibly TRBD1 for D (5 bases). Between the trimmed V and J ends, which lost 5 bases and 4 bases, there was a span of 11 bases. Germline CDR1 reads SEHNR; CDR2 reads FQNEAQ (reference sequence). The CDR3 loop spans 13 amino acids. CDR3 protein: CASSQGQSYGYTF. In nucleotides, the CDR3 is TGTGCCAGCAGCCAAGGACAAAGCTATGGCTACACCTTC. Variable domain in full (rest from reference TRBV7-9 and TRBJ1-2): DTGVSQNPRHKITKRGQNVTFRCDPISEHNRLYWYRQTLGQGPEFLTYFQNEAQLEKSRLLSDRFSAERPKGSFSTLEIQRTEQGDSAMYLCASSQGQSYGYTFGSGTRLTVV.

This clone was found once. For the CDR3, the DNA is TGTGCCAGACGATCCAACACCGGGGAGCTGTTTTTT. This codes for CARRSNTGELFF. The chain is built from TRBV2 and TRBJ2-2; D unclear. Deletions cut 9 bases from V and 2 bases from J, with 7 bases between. This CDR3 comprises 12 residues. CDR1 and CDR2 (germline): SNHLY, FYNNEI.

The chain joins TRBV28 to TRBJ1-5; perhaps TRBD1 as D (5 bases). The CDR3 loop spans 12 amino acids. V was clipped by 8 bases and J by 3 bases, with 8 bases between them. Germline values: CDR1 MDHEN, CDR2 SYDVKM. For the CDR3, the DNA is TGTGCCAGCGGGGGGGTCAATCAGCCCCAGCATTTT. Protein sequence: CASGGVNQPQHF.

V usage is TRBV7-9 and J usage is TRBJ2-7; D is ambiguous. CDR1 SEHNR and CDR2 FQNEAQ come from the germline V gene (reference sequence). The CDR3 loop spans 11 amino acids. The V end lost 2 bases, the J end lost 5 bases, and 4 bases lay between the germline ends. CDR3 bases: TGTGCCAGCAGCTTACGACACGAGCAGTACTTC. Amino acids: CASSLRHEQYF.

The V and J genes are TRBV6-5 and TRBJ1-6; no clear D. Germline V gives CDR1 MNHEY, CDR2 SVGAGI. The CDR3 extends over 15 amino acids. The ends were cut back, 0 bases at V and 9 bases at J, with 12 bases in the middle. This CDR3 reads CASSYSYAEGSPLHF. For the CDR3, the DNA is TGTGCCAGCAGTTACTCCTACGCCGAGGGTTCACCCCTCCACTTT.

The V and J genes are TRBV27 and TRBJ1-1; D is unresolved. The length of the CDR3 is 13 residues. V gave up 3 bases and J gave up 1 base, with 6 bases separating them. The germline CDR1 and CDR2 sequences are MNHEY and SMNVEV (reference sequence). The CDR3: CASSFTGNTEAFF. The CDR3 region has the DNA TGTGCCAGCAGTTTTACGGGGAACACTGAAGCTTTCTTT.

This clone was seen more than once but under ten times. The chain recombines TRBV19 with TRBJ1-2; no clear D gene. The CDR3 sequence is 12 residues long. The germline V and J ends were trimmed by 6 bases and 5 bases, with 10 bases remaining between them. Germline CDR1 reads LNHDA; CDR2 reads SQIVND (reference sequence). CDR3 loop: CASSTGTYGYTF. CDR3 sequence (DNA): TGTGCCAGTAGCACCGGAACATATGGCTACACCTTC.

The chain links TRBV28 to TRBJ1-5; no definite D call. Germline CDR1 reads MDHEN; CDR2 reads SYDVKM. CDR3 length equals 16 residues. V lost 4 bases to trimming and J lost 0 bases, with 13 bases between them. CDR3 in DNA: TGTGCCAGCAGTTACTTGCAGAGATATAGCAATCAGCCCCAGCATTTT. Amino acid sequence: CASSYLQRYSNQPQHF.

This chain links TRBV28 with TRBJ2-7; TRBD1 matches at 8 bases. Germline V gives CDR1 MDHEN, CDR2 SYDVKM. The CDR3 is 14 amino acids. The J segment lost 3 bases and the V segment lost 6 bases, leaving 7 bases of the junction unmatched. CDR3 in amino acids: CASRVGQGGYEQYF. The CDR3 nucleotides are TGTGCCAGCAGGGTAGGACAGGGAGGCTACGAGCAGTACTTC.

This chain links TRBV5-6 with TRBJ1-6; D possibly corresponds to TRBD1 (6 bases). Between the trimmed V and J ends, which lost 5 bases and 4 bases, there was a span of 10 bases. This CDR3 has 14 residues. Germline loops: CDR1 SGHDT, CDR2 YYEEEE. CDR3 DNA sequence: TGTGCCAGCAGGCTGACAGGTTATAATTCACCCCTCCACTTT. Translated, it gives CASRLTGYNSPLHF. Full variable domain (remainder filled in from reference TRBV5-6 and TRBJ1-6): DAGVTQSPTHLIKTRGQQVTLRCSPKSGHDTVSWYQQALGQGPQFIFQYYEEEERQRGNFPDRFSGHQFPNYSSELNVNALLLGDSALYLCASRLTGYNSPLHFGNGTRLTVT.

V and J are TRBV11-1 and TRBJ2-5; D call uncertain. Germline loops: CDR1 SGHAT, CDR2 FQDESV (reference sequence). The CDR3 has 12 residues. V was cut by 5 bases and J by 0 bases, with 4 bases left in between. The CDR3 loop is CASSVDQETQYF. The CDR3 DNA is TGTGCCAGCAGCGTAGACCAAGAGACCCAGTACTTC.

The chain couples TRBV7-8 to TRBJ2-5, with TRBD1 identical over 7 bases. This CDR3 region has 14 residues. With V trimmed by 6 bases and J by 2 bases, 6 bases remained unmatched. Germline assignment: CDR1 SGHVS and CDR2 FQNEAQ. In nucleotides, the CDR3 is TGTGCCAGCAGGGATGACAGGGAACAAGAGACCCAGTACTTC. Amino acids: CASRDDREQETQYF.

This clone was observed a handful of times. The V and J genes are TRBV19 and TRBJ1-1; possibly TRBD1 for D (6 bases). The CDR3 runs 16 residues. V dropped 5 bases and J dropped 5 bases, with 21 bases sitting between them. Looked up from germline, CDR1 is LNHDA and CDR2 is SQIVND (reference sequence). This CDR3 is CASSFRTVGDRTEAFF. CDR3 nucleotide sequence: TGTGCCAGTAGTTTTCGGACAGTTGGGGATAGGACTGAAGCTTTCTTT.

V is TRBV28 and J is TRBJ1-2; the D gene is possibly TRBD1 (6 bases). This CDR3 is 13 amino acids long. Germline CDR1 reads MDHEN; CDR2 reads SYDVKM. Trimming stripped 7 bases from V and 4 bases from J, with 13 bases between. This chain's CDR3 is CASTPGGLYGYTF. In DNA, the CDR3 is TGTGCCAGCACCCCTGGGGGGCTCTATGGCTACACCTTC.

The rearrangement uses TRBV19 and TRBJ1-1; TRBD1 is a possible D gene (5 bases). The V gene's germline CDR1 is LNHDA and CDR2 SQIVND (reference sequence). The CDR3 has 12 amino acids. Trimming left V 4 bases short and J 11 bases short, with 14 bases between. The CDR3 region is CASSTRQGPAFF. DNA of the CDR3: TGTGCCAGTAGTACTAGGCAGGGCCCCGCTTTCTTT. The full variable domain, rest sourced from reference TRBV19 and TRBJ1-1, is DGGITQSPKYLFRKEGQNVTLSCEQNLNHDAMYWYRQDPGQGLRLIYYSQIVNDFQKGDIAEGYSVSREKKESFPLTVTSAQKNPTAFYLCASSTRQGPAFFGQGTRLTVV.

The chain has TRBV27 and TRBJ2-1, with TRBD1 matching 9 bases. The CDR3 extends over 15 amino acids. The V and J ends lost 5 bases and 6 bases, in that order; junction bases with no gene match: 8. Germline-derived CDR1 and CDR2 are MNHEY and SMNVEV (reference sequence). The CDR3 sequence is CASSLTGGGGNEQFF. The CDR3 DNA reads TGTGCCAGCAGTCTCACAGGGGGCGGGGGCAATGAGCAGTTCTTC.

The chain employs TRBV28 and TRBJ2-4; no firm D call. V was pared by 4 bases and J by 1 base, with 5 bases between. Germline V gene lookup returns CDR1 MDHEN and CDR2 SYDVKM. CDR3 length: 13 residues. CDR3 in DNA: TGTGCCAGCAGTTCCGGGGCCAAAAACATTCAGTACTTC. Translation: CASSSGAKNIQYF.

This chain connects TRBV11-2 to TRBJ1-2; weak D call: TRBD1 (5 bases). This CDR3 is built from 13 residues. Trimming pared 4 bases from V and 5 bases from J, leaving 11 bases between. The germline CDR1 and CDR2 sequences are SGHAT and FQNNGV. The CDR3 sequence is CASSSSTDYGYTF. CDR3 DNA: TGTGCCAGCAGCTCCTCGACAGATTATGGCTACACCTTC.

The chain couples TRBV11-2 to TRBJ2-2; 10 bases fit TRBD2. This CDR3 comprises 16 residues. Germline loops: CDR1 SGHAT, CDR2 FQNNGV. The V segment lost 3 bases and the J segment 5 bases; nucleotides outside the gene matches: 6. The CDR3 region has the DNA TGTGCCAGCAGCTTCAAGCGGGGGGGCTTTACCGGGGAGCTGTTTTTT. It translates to CASSFKRGGFTGELFF.

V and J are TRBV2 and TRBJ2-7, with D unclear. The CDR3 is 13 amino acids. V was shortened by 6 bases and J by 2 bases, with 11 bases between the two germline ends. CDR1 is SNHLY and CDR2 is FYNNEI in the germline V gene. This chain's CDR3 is CASSQTNPYEQYF. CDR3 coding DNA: TGTGCCAGCAGCCAGACAAATCCCTACGAGCAGTACTTC.

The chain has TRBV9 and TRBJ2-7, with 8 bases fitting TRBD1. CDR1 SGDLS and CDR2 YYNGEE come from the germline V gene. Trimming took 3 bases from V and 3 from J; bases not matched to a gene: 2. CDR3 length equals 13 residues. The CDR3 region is CASSGGQGYEQYF. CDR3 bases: TGTGCCAGCAGCGGAGGACAGGGCTACGAGCAGTACTTC.

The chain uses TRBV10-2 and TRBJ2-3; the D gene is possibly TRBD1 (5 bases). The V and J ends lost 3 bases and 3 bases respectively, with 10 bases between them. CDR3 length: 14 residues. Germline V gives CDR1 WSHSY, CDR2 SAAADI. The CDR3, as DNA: TGCGCCAGCAGTGAATTGGCAGGGACAGATACGCAGTATTTT. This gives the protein CASSELAGTDTQYF.

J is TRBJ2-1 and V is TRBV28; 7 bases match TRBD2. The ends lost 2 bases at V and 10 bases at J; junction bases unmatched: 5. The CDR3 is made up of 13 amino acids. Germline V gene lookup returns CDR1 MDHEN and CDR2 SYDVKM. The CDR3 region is CASSLVLAVEQFF. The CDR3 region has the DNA TGTGCCAGCAGTTTAGTTCTAGCGGTAGAGCAGTTCTTC. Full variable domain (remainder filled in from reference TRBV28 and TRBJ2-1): DVKVTQSSRYLVKRTGEKVFLECVQDMDHENMFWYRQDPGLGLRLIYFSYDVKMKEKGDIPEGYSVSREKKERFSLILESASTNQTSMYLCASSLVLAVEQFFGPGTRLTVL.

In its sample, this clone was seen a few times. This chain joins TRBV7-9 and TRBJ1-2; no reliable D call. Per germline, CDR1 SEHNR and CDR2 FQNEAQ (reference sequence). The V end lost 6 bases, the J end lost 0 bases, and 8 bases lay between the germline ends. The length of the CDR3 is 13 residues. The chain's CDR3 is CASRREANYGYTF. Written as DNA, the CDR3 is TGTGCCAGCAGGAGGGAAGCTAACTATGGCTACACCTTC.

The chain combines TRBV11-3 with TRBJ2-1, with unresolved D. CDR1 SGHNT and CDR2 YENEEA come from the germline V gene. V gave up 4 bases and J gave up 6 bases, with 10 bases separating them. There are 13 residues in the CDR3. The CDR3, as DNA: TGTGCCAGCAGCTCACGCCCGAGCAATGAGCAGTTCTTC. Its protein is CASSSRPSNEQFF.

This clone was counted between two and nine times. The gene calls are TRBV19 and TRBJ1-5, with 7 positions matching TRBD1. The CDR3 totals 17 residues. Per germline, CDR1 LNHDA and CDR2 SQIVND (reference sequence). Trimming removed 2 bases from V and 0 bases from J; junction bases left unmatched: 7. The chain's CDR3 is CASSIWGTVYSNQPQHF. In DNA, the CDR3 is TGTGCCAGTAGTATATGGGGGACAGTTTATAGCAATCAGCCCCAGCATTTT.